This T cell receptor beta chain was sequenced during a study of blood T cell repertoires in COVID-19. This clone was seen just once. Deletions cut 6 bases from V and 4 bases from J, with 23 bases between. Looked up from germline, CDR1 is LGHNT and CDR2 is FRNRAP. This CDR3 is 17 amino acids long. TCRdb's copy holds only in-frame clones and misses some; the assay was immunoSEQ multiplex PCR. The table has tens of thousands of clones, more than 70% seen once. The chain links TRBV12-5 to TRBJ2-3; no reliable D call. The sequence derives from a human donor in a cohort sampled during active COVID-19. The specimen was peripheral blood. In DNA form, the CDR3 reads TGTGCTAGTGGGCCTGGTCCAACATCCCCCCTTGCAGATACGCAGTATTTT. It codes for CASGPGPTSPLADTQYF. Using reference TRBV12-5 and TRBJ2-3 for the parts outside the CDR3, the full variable domain is DARVTQTPRHKVTEMGQEVTMRCQPILGHNTVFWYRQTMMQGLELLAYFRNRAPLDDSGMPKDRFSAEMPDATLATLKIQPSEPRDSAVYFCASGPGPTSPLADTQYFGPGTRLTVL.